This TCR beta chain stems from a study of cytotoxic CD8 clonotypes in ibrutinib-treated CLL. Study summary: Partial response occurred in approximately 24 patients and complete response in 2; at median about 70 months, roughly 14 remained remitted and about 12 progressed.

Produced via immunoSEQ multiplex PCR; TCRdb's table is partial and in-frame only. The sample has about 120,000 clones; roughly 57% are singletons. Looked up from germline, CDR1 is LNHDA and CDR2 is SQIVND (reference sequence). This CDR3 region has 13 residues. J gave up 8 bases and V 8 bases, and 9 bases lay outside the gene matches. General study results and limits: Public clonotypes, rarely seen, contracted or held steady on treatment. Sustained-remission and progressing patients were not sampled at matched times.

About this clone itself: The antigen is unknown.

The clonotype comes from a human donor with chronic lymphocytic leukemia. Sequencing was performed on PBMCs, taken after 24 months of ibrutinib treatment. The chain employs TRBV19 and TRBJ1-5, with TRBD1 matching 7 bases. The CDR3 DNA is TGTGCCAGTGGAACAGGGGAATGGAAGCCCCAGCATTTT. Translating gives CASGTGEWKPQHF.